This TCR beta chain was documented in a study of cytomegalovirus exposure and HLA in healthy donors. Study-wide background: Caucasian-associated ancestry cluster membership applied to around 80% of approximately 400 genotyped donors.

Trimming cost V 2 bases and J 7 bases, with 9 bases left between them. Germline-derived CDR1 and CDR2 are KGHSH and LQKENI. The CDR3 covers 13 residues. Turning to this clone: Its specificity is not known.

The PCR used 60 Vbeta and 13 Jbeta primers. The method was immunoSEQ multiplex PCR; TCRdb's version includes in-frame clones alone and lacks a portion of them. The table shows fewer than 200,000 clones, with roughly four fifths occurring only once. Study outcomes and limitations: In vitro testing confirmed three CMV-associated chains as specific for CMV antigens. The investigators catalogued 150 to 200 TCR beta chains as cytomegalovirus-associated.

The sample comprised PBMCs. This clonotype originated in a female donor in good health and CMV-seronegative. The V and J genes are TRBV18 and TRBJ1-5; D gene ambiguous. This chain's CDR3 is CASSPSGGQPQHF. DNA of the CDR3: TGTGCCAGCTCACCATCGGGAGGACAGCCCCAGCATTTT.